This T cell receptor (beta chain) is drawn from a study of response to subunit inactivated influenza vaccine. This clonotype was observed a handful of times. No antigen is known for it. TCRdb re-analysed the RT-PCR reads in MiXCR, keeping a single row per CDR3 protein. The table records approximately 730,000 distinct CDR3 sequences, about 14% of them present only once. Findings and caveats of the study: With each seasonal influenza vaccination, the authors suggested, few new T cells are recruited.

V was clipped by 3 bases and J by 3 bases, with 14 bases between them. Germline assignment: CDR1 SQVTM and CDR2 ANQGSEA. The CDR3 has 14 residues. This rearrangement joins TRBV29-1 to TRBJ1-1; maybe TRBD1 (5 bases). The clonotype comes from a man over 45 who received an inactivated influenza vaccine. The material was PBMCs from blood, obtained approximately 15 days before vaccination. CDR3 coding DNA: TGCAGCGTTGAGCCCTTAGGAGGGGACACTGAAGCTTTCTTT. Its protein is CSVEPLGGDTEAFF.